A selection of T cell receptor beta chains follows, all from one sample in a study of blood T cell repertoires in COVID-19. Method: immunoSEQ multiplex PCR; TCRdb's copy keeps in-frame clones and lacks some. The sample shows some 410,000 clones, 88% of them seen only once. Material for sequencing was PBMCs or T cells enriched from blood (not recorded which). The receptors come from a woman between 25 and 40 years old with acute COVID-19. Each CDR3 is given with its conserved first and last residue. A D gene is named only where the DNA matches it firmly. Not all rows give a size; the values are once, few, many and, for expanded clones, a class.

abundance: many; d_gene: -; j_gene: TRBJ2-7; v_gene: TRBV6-2/TRBV6-3; CDR3aa: CASSYWHTYEQYF; CDR3nt: TGTGCCAGCAGTTACTGGCATACCTACGAGCAGTACTTC
abundance: -; d_gene: -; j_gene: TRBJ2-5; v_gene: TRBV3-1/TRBV3-2; CDR3aa: CASSQDLAGYQETQYF; CDR3nt: TGTGCCAGCAGCCAAGATCTCGCGGGATACCAGGAGACCCAGTACTTC
abundance: -; d_gene: -; j_gene: TRBJ1-1; v_gene: TRBV18; CDR3aa: CASSPYLNTEAFF; CDR3nt: TGTGCCAGCTCACCATATCTAAACACTGAAGCTTTCTTT
abundance: -; d_gene: TRBD1; j_gene: TRBJ2-3; v_gene: TRBV10-3; CDR3aa: CAISGGQGNPIYITDTQYF; CDR3nt: TGTGCCATCAGTGGGGGACAGGGAAATCCCATTTATATCACAGATACGCAGTATTTT
abundance: -; d_gene: TRBD1; j_gene: TRBJ2-7; v_gene: TRBV30; CDR3aa: CAWSGGQGPSYEQYF; CDR3nt: TGTGCCTGGAGTGGTGGACAGGGACCCTCCTACGAGCAGTACTTC
abundance: -; d_gene: -; j_gene: TRBJ2-6; v_gene: TRBV7-3; CDR3aa: CASSLQGSLSGANVLTF; CDR3nt: TGTGCCAGCAGCTTACAGGGCAGCCTCTCTGGGGCCAACGTCCTGACTTTC
abundance: -; d_gene: -; j_gene: TRBJ2-2; v_gene: TRBV7-2; CDR3aa: CASSLVYSGELFF; CDR3nt: TGTGCCAGCAGCTTAGTTTACTCCGGGGAGCTGTTTTTT
abundance: -; d_gene: TRBD2; j_gene: TRBJ2-7; v_gene: TRBV5-1; CDR3aa: CASSLYLAGGTYEQYF; CDR3nt: TGCGCCAGCAGCTTGTATCTAGCGGGGGGCACCTACGAGCAGTACTTC
abundance: -; d_gene: -; j_gene: TRBJ1-1; v_gene: TRBV5-1; CDR3aa: CASSREGGNTEAFF; CDR3nt: TGCGCCAGCAGCCGGGAGGGCGGGAACACTGAAGCTTTCTTT
abundance: -; d_gene: -; j_gene: TRBJ1-1; v_gene: TRBV2; CDR3aa: CASQATFPTEAFF; CDR3nt: TGTGCCAGCCAGGCTACCTTCCCCACTGAAGCTTTCTTT
abundance: once; d_gene: TRBD1; j_gene: TRBJ1-1; v_gene: TRBV5-6; CDR3aa: CASSLVAGGGLNTEAFF; CDR3nt: TGTGCCAGCAGCTTGGTGGCAGGGGGCGGGCTGAACACTGAAGCTTTCTTT
abundance: -; d_gene: TRBD1; j_gene: TRBJ1-2; v_gene: TRBV30; CDR3aa: CAWSLQGTGQGGYTF; CDR3nt: TGTGCCTGGAGTCTCCAGGGGACAGGGCAAGGAGGCTACACCTTC
abundance: -; d_gene: TRBD1; j_gene: TRBJ1-2; v_gene: TRBV4-3; CDR3aa: CASSQAQGDYGYTF; CDR3nt: TGCGCCAGCAGCCAAGCACAGGGGGACTATGGCTACACCTTC
abundance: -; d_gene: -; j_gene: TRBJ2-7; v_gene: TRBV9; CDR3aa: CASSPRANPSYEQYF; CDR3nt: TGTGCCAGCAGCCCGAGGGCCAACCCCTCCTACGAGCAGTACTTC
abundance: -; d_gene: TRBD1; j_gene: TRBJ1-2; v_gene: TRBV19; CDR3aa: CASSDRATTYGYTF; CDR3nt: TGTGCCAGTAGCGACAGGGCGACGACGTATGGCTACACCTTC
abundance: -; d_gene: -; j_gene: TRBJ1-1; v_gene: TRBV19; CDR3aa: CASSIFPTGPTEAFF; CDR3nt: TGTGCCAGTAGTATATTCCCGACAGGCCCCACTGAAGCTTTCTTT
abundance: few; d_gene: -; j_gene: TRBJ1-3; v_gene: TRBV7-9; CDR3aa: CASSPPGGGSGNTIYF; CDR3nt: TGTGCCAGCAGCCCTCCGGGGGGGGGCTCTGGAAACACCATATATTTT
abundance: -; d_gene: TRBD1; j_gene: TRBJ1-2; v_gene: TRBV5-6; CDR3aa: CASRLQTGGGNNYGYTF; CDR3nt: TGTGCCAGCAGGCTCCAGACAGGGGGAGGTAATAACTATGGCTACACCTTC
abundance: -; d_gene: TRBD1; j_gene: TRBJ2-7; v_gene: TRBV2; CDR3aa: CASSGTGDRAYEQYF; CDR3nt: TGTGCCAGCAGTGGGACAGGGGATAGGGCCTACGAGCAGTACTTC
abundance: -; d_gene: TRBD1; j_gene: TRBJ2-2; v_gene: TRBV7-2; CDR3aa: CASSLGQGFPGELFF; CDR3nt: TGTGCCAGCAGCTTAGGACAGGGATTCCCCGGGGAGCTGTTTTTT
abundance: -; d_gene: -; j_gene: TRBJ1-1; v_gene: TRBV7-9; CDR3aa: CASTHNRVTNTEAFF; CDR3nt: TGTGCCAGCACACACAACAGGGTGACGAACACTGAAGCTTTCTTT
abundance: -; d_gene: TRBD1; j_gene: TRBJ2-2; v_gene: TRBV9; CDR3aa: CASREGAHTGELFF; CDR3nt: TGTGCCAGCCGTGAGGGGGCGCATACCGGGGAGCTGTTTTTT
abundance: -; d_gene: -; j_gene: TRBJ2-7; v_gene: TRBV19; CDR3aa: CASSMSGNYEQYF; CDR3nt: TGTGCCAGTAGTATGTCGGGGAACTACGAGCAGTACTTC
abundance: -; d_gene: -; j_gene: TRBJ2-2; v_gene: TRBV10-3; CDR3aa: CAINEPAGASPGELFF; CDR3nt: TGTGCCATCAACGAACCCGCGGGGGCTTCTCCCGGGGAGCTGTTTTTT
abundance: -; d_gene: -; j_gene: TRBJ1-3; v_gene: TRBV28; CDR3aa: CASSIGNTIYF; CDR3nt: TGTGCCAGCAGCATTGGAAACACCATATATTTT
abundance: -; d_gene: TRBD2; j_gene: TRBJ2-3; v_gene: TRBV5-4; CDR3aa: CASSLPGRADTQYF; CDR3nt: TGTGCCAGCAGCTTACCCGGGAGGGCAGATACGCAGTATTTT
abundance: few; d_gene: -; j_gene: TRBJ1-5; v_gene: TRBV4-1; CDR3aa: CASSQDPGYNQPQHF; CDR3nt: TGCGCCAGCAGCCAAGATCCGGGGTACAATCAGCCCCAGCATTTT
abundance: many; d_gene: TRBD1; j_gene: TRBJ2-3; v_gene: TRBV24-1; CDR3aa: CATSAGQTYTDTQYF; CDR3nt: TGTGCCACCAGTGCGGGACAGACGTACACAGATACGCAGTATTTT
abundance: -; d_gene: TRBD1; j_gene: TRBJ1-1; v_gene: TRBV30; CDR3aa: CAWSLGGLNTEAFF; CDR3nt: TGTGCCTGGAGTCTAGGGGGCCTGAACACTGAAGCTTTCTTT
abundance: -; d_gene: TRBD2; j_gene: TRBJ2-1; v_gene: TRBV28; CDR3aa: CASILSGGFSEQFF; CDR3nt: TGTGCCAGCATTCTAAGCGGGGGGTTTAGTGAGCAGTTCTTC
abundance: -; d_gene: -; j_gene: TRBJ2-7; v_gene: TRBV10-1; CDR3aa: CASSPSLVYEQYF; CDR3nt: TGCGCCAGCAGCCCCTCGTTAGTCTACGAGCAGTACTTC
abundance: -; d_gene: -; j_gene: TRBJ1-4; v_gene: TRBV2; CDR3aa: CASRLDSHEKLFF; CDR3nt: TGTGCCAGCCGTTTGGACAGCCATGAAAAACTGTTTTTT
abundance: -; d_gene: -; j_gene: TRBJ1-1; v_gene: TRBV7-3; CDR3aa: CASTLTGNTEAFF; CDR3nt: TGTGCCAGCACCTTGACAGGGAACACTGAAGCTTTCTTT
abundance: -; d_gene: TRBD2; j_gene: TRBJ2-1; v_gene: TRBV7-2; CDR3aa: CASSLLDTGTSEQFF; CDR3nt: TGTGCCAGCAGCTTACTCGATACCGGGACTAGTGAGCAGTTCTTC
abundance: -; d_gene: TRBD2; j_gene: TRBJ2-3; v_gene: TRBV4-3; CDR3aa: CATSREGGADTQYF; CDR3nt: TGCGCCACCTCCCGGGAGGGGGGGGCCGATACGCAGTATTTT
abundance: -; d_gene: -; j_gene: TRBJ2-3; v_gene: TRBV24-1; CDR3aa: CATSTPGGTGNTQYF; CDR3nt: TGTGCCACCAGTACCCCCGGCGGAACAGGGAATACGCAGTATTTT